These 16 T cell receptor beta chains were sequenced from one sample in a study of blood T cell repertoires in COVID-19. Sequencing used immunoSEQ multiplex PCR; TCRdb keeps in-frame clones, though not all of them. The data show approximately 30,000 clones, around 90% seen once. Sequenced sample: peripheral blood. Receptors originate from a man aged 70-80 years with active or convalescent COVID-19.

In DNA form, the CDR3 reads TGCGCCAGCAGCTCCGGGACCCAGGGGGACGAGCAGTACTTC. Encoded protein: CASSSGTQGDEQYF. The chain couples TRBV5-1 to TRBJ2-7; 7 positions match TRBD1. This CDR3 region has 14 residues. Germline values: CDR1 SGHRS, CDR2 YFSETQ. J was trimmed by 5 bases and V by 3 bases; bases with no gene match: 8.

This sequence joins TRBV7-3 and TRBJ1-4; D perhaps matches TRBD1 (5 bases). CDR1 is SGHTA and CDR2 is FQGTGA in the germline V gene. Trimming took 6 bases from V and 3 from J, leaving 8 bases between them. The CDR3 is made up of 13 amino acids. The CDR3 DNA follows: TGTGCCAGCAGTTCAGGGTCTAATGAAAAACTGTTTTTT. Translated: CASSSGSNEKLFF.

The chain links TRBV5-1 to TRBJ2-4, with 8 nucleotides matching TRBD1. The germline V gene encodes CDR1 SGHRS and CDR2 YFSETQ. The CDR3 is made up of 14 amino acids. The junction had 2 bases not matched to a gene; V was cut back by 0 bases and J by 6 bases. The CDR3 nucleotides are TGCGCCAGCAGCTTGGCAGGGGGCAGAAACATTCAGTACTTC. The encoded protein is CASSLAGGRNIQYF.

This chain joins TRBV7-2 and TRBJ1-1; D ambiguous. This CDR3 has 14 residues. The germline V gene has CDR1 SGHTA and CDR2 FQGNSA. The germline V and J ends were trimmed by 0 bases and 2 bases, with 7 bases remaining between them. The CDR3 DNA reads as TGTGCCAGCAGCTTAGCGCAACACAACACTGAAGCTTTCTTT. This sequence encodes CASSLAQHNTEAFF.

V is TRBV7-2 and J is TRBJ1-1; D is ambiguous. V lost 3 bases and J lost 3, with 8 bases in between. The CDR3 is 13 amino acids. Germline V gives CDR1 SGHTA, CDR2 FQGNSA. CDR3 DNA: TGTGCCAGCAGCTTTCAACGGGACACTGAAGCTTTCTTT. Its translation is CASSFQRDTEAFF. The variable domain in full, with the rest retrieved from reference TRBV7-2 and TRBJ1-1, is GAGVSQSPSNKVTEKGKDVELRCDPISGHTALYWYRQSLGQGLEFLIYFQGNSAPDKSGLPSDRFSAERTGGSVSTLTIQRTQQEDSAVYLCASSFQRDTEAFFGQGTRLTVV.

The rearrangement uses TRBV6-1 and TRBJ1-4; maybe TRBD1 (5 bases). Germline CDR1 reads MNHNS; CDR2 reads SASEGT. CDR3 length: 15 residues. V was cut by 3 bases and J by 5 bases, with 13 bases left in between. The DNA of the CDR3 is TGTGCCAGCAGTGATCGGGCTGGGGGGAATGAAAAACTGTTTTTT. Its translation: CASSDRAGGNEKLFF.

This rearrangement joins TRBV5-1 to TRBJ1-4; TRBD1 matches 7 bases. J gave up 7 bases and V 0 bases, and 3 bases lay outside the gene matches. Per germline, CDR1 SGHRS and CDR2 YFSETQ. This CDR3 is built from 14 residues. Written as DNA, the CDR3 is TGCGCCAGCAGCTTGGTGCCAGGGGGTGAAAAACTGTTTTTT. Translated, it gives CASSLVPGGEKLFF.

The CDR3 nucleotides read TGCAGTGGCGGGGGGACGCTTGAGCAGTTCTTC. Protein product: CSGGGTLEQFF. The chain is built from TRBV20-1 and TRBJ2-1; 8 positions match TRBD2. Germline V gene data show CDR1 as DFQATT and CDR2 as SNEGSKA (reference sequence). J lost 9 bases, V lost 7 bases, and 5 bases had no gene match. The length of the CDR3 is 11 residues.

The chain has TRBV28 and TRBJ1-2; weak D call: TRBD1 (6 bases). Trimming left V 6 bases short and J 3 bases short, with 11 bases between. This CDR3 spans 13 amino acids. Germline V gene sequence: CDR1 MDHEN, CDR2 SYDVKM. CDR3 nucleotide sequence: TGTGCCAGCAGAATACAGGGTTACTATGGCTACACCTTC. It encodes CASRIQGYYGYTF.

V usage is TRBV18 and J usage is TRBJ2-2, with 11 bases aligning to TRBD2. J gave up 7 bases and V 3 bases, and 1 base lay outside the gene matches. Germline CDR1 KGHSH, CDR2 LQKENI. This CDR3 spans 14 amino acids. The CDR3 DNA reads TGTGCCAGCTCACCGACTAGCGGGAACGGGGAGCTGTTTTTT. It yields the protein CASSPTSGNGELFF.

The rearrangement joins TRBV28 to TRBJ1-1; perhaps TRBD1 as D (5 bases). The germline V gene encodes CDR1 MDHEN and CDR2 SYDVKM. The CDR3 has 14 residues. Trimming took 3 bases from V and 4 from J, leaving 12 bases between them. The CDR3, as DNA: TGTGCCAGCAGTTTGGGGGTGGGGGGCACTGAAGCTTTCTTT. Protein product: CASSLGVGGTEAFF.

The chain recombines TRBV28 with TRBJ1-6; possible D gene TRBD1, 5 bases. Trimming shortened V by 1 base and J by 10 bases, and 20 bases separated the two germline ends. The CDR3 consists of 17 residues. Germline V gene data show CDR1 as MDHEN and CDR2 as SYDVKM. CDR3 residues: CASSLFDRAGLGSPLHF. The DNA of the CDR3 is TGTGCCAGCAGTTTATTTGATAGGGCAGGGTTGGGATCACCCCTCCACTTT.

The V call is TRBV7-2, the J call TRBJ2-2, with 9 bases matching TRBD1. This CDR3 is built from 15 residues. Germline V gene sequence: CDR1 SGHTA, CDR2 FQGNSA. V shed 5 bases and J 4 bases; nucleotides not matched to a gene: 5. The CDR3 DNA reads as TGTGCCAGCAGCCACAGGGGGCGGCGCACCGGGGAGCTGTTTTTT. Translated: CASSHRGRRTGELFF. The whole variable domain, filled in from reference TRBV7-2 and TRBJ2-2, reads GAGVSQSPSNKVTEKGKDVELRCDPISGHTALYWYRQSLGQGLEFLIYFQGNSAPDKSGLPSDRFSAERTGGSVSTLTIQRTQQEDSAVYLCASSHRGRRTGELFFGEGSRLTVL.

This clone appeared a few times. V is TRBV12-3 or TRBV12-4 and J is TRBJ1-2; no clear D gene. V was cut by 2 bases and J by 13 bases, with 14 bases left in between. CDR3 length equals 12 residues. The CDR3 sequence is CASSLYPGHCTF. The DNA for the CDR3 is TGTGCCAGCAGTTTATATCCAGGCCACTGCACCTTC.

The chain has TRBV6-2 or TRBV6-3 and TRBJ1-1, with unresolved D. The ends were cut back, 3 bases at V and 0 bases at J, with 5 bases in the middle. CDR1 and CDR2 (germline): MNHEY, SVGEGT. CDR3 length: 13 amino acids. The CDR3 is CASSYSMNTEAFF. Written as DNA, the CDR3 is TGTGCCAGCAGTTATTCAATGAACACTGAAGCTTTCTTT.

The chain recombines TRBV4-1 with TRBJ1-1; D perhaps matches TRBD1 (6 bases). Germline V gene data show CDR1 as MGHRA and CDR2 as YSYEKL. Trimming removed 1 base from V and 0 bases from J, with 9 bases in between. This CDR3 comprises 15 residues. The CDR3 sequence: CASSQGGGLNTEAFF. In nucleotides, the CDR3 is TGCGCCAGCAGCCAAGGCGGGGGGCTGAACACTGAAGCTTTCTTT.